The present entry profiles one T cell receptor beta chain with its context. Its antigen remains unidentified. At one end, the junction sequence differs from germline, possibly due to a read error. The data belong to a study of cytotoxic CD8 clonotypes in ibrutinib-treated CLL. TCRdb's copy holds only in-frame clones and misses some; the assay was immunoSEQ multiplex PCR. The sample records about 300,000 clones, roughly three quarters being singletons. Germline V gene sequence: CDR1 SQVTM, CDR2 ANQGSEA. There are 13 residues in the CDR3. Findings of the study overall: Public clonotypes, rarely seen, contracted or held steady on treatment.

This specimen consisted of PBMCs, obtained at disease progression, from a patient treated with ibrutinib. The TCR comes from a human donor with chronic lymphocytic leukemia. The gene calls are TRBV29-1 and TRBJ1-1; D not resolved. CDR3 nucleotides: TGCAGCGTTCAAGAACAGCTGAACACTGAAGCTTTCTTT. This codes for CSVQEQLNTEAFF.